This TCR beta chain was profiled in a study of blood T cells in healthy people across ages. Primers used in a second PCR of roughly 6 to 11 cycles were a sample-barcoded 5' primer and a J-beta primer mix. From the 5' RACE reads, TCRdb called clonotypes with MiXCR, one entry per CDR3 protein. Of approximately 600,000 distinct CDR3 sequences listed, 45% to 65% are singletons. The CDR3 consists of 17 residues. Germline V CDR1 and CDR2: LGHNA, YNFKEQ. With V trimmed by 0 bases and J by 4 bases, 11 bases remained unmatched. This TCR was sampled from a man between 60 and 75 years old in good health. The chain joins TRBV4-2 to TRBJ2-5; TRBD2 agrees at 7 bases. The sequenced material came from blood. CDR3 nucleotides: TGTGCCAGCAGCCAAGAGCATGGGGGGGGGAGTGGAGAGACCCAGTACTTC. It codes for CASSQEHGGGSGETQYF.